Below, one TCR beta chain is given with its context. Its antigen remains unknown. This record comes from a study of cytomegalovirus exposure and HLA in healthy donors. Study-wide results and caveats: Cytomegalovirus status was reportedly diagnosed by the classifier with high sensitivity and specificity.

Germline values: CDR1 GTSNPN, CDR2 SVGIG (reference sequence). V shed 5 bases and J 5 bases; nucleotides not matched to a gene: 2. CDR3 length equals 11 residues. The study ran its PCR with 60 Vbeta and 13 Jbeta primers. TCRdb keeps only in-frame clones here, not all; method: immunoSEQ multiplex PCR. This sample's table has 150,000 or so clones. Healthy bone marrow donors made up the donors. The TCR originated in a woman aged 45-59 years in good health and CMV-seronegative. The rearrangement joins TRBV30 to TRBJ2-7; 8 bases match TRBD2. The sample was PBMCs. The CDR3: CAWGLAHEQYF. CDR3 bases: TGTGCCTGGGGACTAGCCCACGAGCAGTACTTC. Full variable domain (remainder filled in from reference TRBV30 and TRBJ2-7): SQTIHQWPATLVQPVGSPLSLECTVEGTSNPNLYWYRQAAGRGLQLLFYSVGIGQISSEVPQNLSASRPQDRQFILSSKKLLLSDSGFYLCAWGLAHEQYFGPGTRLTVT.